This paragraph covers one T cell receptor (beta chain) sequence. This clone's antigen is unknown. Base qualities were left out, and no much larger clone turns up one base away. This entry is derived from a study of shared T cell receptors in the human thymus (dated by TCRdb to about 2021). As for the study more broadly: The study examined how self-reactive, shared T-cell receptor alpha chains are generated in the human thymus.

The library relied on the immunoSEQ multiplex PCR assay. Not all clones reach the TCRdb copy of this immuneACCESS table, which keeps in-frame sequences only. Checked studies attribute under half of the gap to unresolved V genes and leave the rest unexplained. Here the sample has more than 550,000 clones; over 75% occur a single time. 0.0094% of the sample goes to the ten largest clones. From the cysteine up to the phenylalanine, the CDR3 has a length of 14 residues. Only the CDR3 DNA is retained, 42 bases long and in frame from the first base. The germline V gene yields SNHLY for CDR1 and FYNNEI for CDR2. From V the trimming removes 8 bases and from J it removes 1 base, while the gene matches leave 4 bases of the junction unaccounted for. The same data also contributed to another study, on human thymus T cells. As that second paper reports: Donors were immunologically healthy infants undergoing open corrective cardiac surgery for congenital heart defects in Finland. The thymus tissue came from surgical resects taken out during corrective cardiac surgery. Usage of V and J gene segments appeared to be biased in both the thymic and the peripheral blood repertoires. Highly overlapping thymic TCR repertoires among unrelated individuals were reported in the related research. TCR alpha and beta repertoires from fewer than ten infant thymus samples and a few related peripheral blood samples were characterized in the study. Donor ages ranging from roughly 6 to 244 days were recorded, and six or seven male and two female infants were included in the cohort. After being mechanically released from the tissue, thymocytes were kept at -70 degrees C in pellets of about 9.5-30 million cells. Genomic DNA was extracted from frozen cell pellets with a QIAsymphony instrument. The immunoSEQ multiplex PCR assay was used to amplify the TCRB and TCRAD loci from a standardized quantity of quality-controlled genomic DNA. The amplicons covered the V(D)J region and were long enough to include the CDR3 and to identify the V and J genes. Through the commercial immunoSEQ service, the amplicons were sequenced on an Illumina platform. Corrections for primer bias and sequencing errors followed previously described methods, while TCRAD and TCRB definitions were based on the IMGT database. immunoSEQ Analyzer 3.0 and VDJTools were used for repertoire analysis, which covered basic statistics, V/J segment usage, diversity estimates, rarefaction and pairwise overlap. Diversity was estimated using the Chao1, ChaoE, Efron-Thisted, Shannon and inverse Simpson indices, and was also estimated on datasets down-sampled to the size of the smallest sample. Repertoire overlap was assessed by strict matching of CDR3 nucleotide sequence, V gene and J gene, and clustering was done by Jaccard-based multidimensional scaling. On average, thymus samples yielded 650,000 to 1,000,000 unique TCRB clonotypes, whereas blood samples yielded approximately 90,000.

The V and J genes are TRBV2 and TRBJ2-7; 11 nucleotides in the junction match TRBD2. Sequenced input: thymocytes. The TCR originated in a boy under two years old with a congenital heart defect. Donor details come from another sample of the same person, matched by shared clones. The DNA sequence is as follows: TGTGCCAGCCTTAGCGGGGGGGCTTCCTACGAGCAGTACTTC. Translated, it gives CASLSGGASYEQYF. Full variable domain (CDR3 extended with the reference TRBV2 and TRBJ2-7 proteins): EPEVTQTPSHQVTQMGQEVILRCVPISNHLYFYWYRQILGQKVEFLVSFYNNEISEKSEIFDDQFSVERPDGSNFTLKIRSTKLEDSAMYFCASLSGGASYEQYFGPGTRLTVT.